A selection of T cell receptor beta chains follows, all from one sample in a study of cytomegalovirus exposure and HLA in healthy donors. The table came from immunoSEQ multiplex PCR; TCRdb's copy has only in-frame clones and leaves some out. The repertoire holds around 140,000 clones, with 70% to 75% as singletons. The sample comprised PBMCs. The receptors come from a male donor in good health and CMV-seronegative. Each CDR3 is given with its conserved first and last residue. The D gene is left open where the match is weak. A row's size may be missing; if present it is once, few, many or a size class.

size	V	D	J	CDR3	DNA
.	TRBV6-5	TRBD1	TRBJ2-1	CASRRGTGTYNEQFF	TGTGCCAGCAGACGCGGGACAGGGACGTACAATGAGCAGTTCTTC
.	TRBV23-1	.	TRBJ2-7	CASSLQGSRTYEQYF	TGCGCCAGCAGTCTACAGGGCTCCCGGACCTACGAGCAGTACTTC
.	TRBV5-1	.	TRBJ2-7	CASSVGGSGIYEQYF	TGCGCCAGCAGCGTAGGGGGTTCCGGTATCTACGAGCAGTACTTC
.	TRBV28	.	TRBJ1-2	CASSKIRAGWGYTF	TGTGCCAGCAGTAAGATCAGGGCCGGTTGGGGCTACACCTTC
.	TRBV27	.	TRBJ1-2	CASALQGNYGYTF	TGTGCCAGCGCCCTACAGGGAAACTATGGCTACACCTTC
.	TRBV7-2	.	TRBJ1-1	CASSPVTEAFF	TGTGCCAGCAGCCCCGTGACTGAAGCTTTCTTT
.	TRBV19	.	TRBJ2-1	CASSRGTVSYNEQFF	TGTGCCAGTAGCCGAGGAACCGTATCCTACAATGAGCAGTTCTTC
.	TRBV11-2	TRBD2	TRBJ2-2	CASSSDTGTSFDTGELFF	TGTGCCAGCAGCTCAGATACCGGGACTAGCTTCGACACCGGGGAGCTGTTTTTT
.	TRBV5-1	TRBD2	TRBJ2-1	CASSLRSGGLAGGHTSYNEQFF	TGCGCCAGCAGCTTGCGGTCTGGGGGACTAGCGGGGGGACATACGTCCTACAATGAGCAGTTCTTC
.	TRBV27	TRBD2	TRBJ2-2	CASSLLAGTNTGELFF	TGTGCCAGCAGTTTACTAGCGGGGACGAACACCGGGGAGCTGTTTTTT
once	TRBV7-6	.	TRBJ2-1	CASSLLYRGSYNEQFF	TGTGCCAGCAGCCTTCTTTACCGGGGCTCCTACAATGAGCAGTTCTTC
.	TRBV19	.	TRBJ1-4	CASSAGTSNEKLFF	TGTGCCAGTAGTGCAGGGACTTCCAATGAAAAACTGTTTTTT
once	TRBV5-1	.	TRBJ1-1	CASRSGSLNTEAFF	TGCGCCAGCAGGTCAGGGTCTTTGAACACTGAAGCTTTCTTT
.	TRBV9	TRBD2	TRBJ2-1	CASSVATRGSGRGAYNEQFF	TGTGCCAGCAGCGTAGCCACCCGGGGGAGCGGGAGAGGAGCCTACAATGAGCAGTTCTTC
.	TRBV14	TRBD1	TRBJ1-2	CASSQDWGTGYGYTF	TGTGCCAGCAGCCAAGATTGGGGGACAGGGTATGGCTACACCTTC
.	TRBV7-2	.	TRBJ2-7	CASSSGLWDSSYEQYF	TGTGCCAGCAGCTCGGGACTCTGGGACAGCTCCTACGAGCAGTACTTC
.	TRBV19	TRBD1	TRBJ1-1	CASSIGTDNTEAFF	TGTGCCAGTAGTATCGGGACAGATAACACTGAAGCTTTCTTT
.	TRBV30	.	TRBJ1-4	CAWSVLKTGREKLFF	TGTGCCTGGAGTGTACTCAAGACAGGCCGTGAAAAACTGTTTTTT
.	TRBV7-2	.	TRBJ2-7	CASSSERQGLSYEQYF	TGTGCCAGCAGCAGCGAAAGGCAGGGCCTATCCTACGAGCAGTACTTC
few	TRBV27	TRBD1	TRBJ2-7	CASSGQGVHEQYF	TGTGCCAGCAGTGGACAGGGAGTCCACGAGCAGTACTTC
once	TRBV19	.	TRBJ1-2	CASRRRQENYGYTF	TGTGCCAGTAGACGCAGACAGGAGAACTATGGCTACACCTTC
once	TRBV9	TRBD1	TRBJ2-5	CASSVRDRAETQYF	TGTGCCAGCAGCGTCCGGGACAGGGCTGAGACCCAGTACTTC
.	TRBV20-1	.	TRBJ1-2	CSATTRGGYTF	TGCAGTGCAACAACGAGAGGAGGCTACACCTTC
few	TRBV7-9	TRBD1	TRBJ2-2	CASSPRTGEIAGELFF	TGTGCCAGCAGCCCCCGGACAGGGGAAATAGCCGGGGAGCTGTTTTTT
.	TRBV10-3	.	TRBJ1-3	CAISEAGPSNGNTIYF	TGTGCCATCAGTGAGGCAGGCCCGAGTAATGGAAACACCATATATTTT
.	TRBV28	.	TRBJ1-1	CASSQGFGEAFF	TGTGCCAGCAGCCAGGGTTTTGGAGAAGCTTTCTTT
.	TRBV19	TRBD2	TRBJ2-6	CASRTSGESSGANVLTF	TGTGCCAGTAGGACTAGCGGGGAAAGCTCTGGGGCCAACGTCCTGACTTTC
few	TRBV19	.	TRBJ1-2	CASSPFSRVEYGYTF	TGTGCCAGTAGTCCCTTTAGTCGGGTAGAATATGGCTACACCTTC
once	TRBV29-1	.	TRBJ2-1	CSIRPSGSYNEQFF	TGCAGCATCCGTCCGAGCGGGTCGTACAATGAGCAGTTCTTC
.	TRBV30	.	TRBJ1-2	CAWGGHRYGYTF	TGTGCCTGGGGTGGACATCGCTATGGCTACACCTTC
few	TRBV27	TRBD2	TRBJ2-1	CASSSPSGGTYNEQFF	TGTGCCAGCAGTTCCCCTAGCGGGGGTACCTACAATGAGCAGTTCTTC
.	TRBV5-5	TRBD1	TRBJ1-2	CASGPPGTGLRGYTF	TGTGCCAGTGGTCCTCCCGGGACAGGCCTGAGAGGCTACACCTTC
.	TRBV5-1	TRBD1	TRBJ1-5	CASRRTDRGDQPQHF	TGCGCCAGCCGGCGGACCGACAGGGGGGATCAGCCCCAGCATTTT
.	TRBV5-1	TRBD1	TRBJ1-1	CASSLGTGMNTEAFF	TGCGCCAGCAGCTTGGGGACAGGAATGAACACTGAAGCTTTCTTT
.	TRBV10-3	.	TRBJ2-7	CAISESGASSYEQYF	TGTGCCATCAGTGAGTCGGGGGCCAGCTCCTACGAGCAGTACTTC
.	TRBV6-1	TRBD2	TRBJ2-3	CASRTSDTQYF	TGTGCCAGTAGGACTAGTGATACGCAGTATTTT
.	TRBV11-2	TRBD1	TRBJ2-5	CASSLGLTGAVQETQYF	TGTGCCAGCAGCTTAGGTTTGACAGGGGCCGTCCAAGAGACCCAGTACTTC